One sample yielded the 30 T cell receptor beta chains listed below, sequenced in a study of patients and donors after allogeneic stem cell transplantation. TCRdb re-called the RT-PCR reads through MiXCR, storing one row per CDR3 protein. The sample lists about a million distinct CDR3 sequences, roughly 18% occurring once. The specimen sequenced was blood, either unsorted or a sorted T cell fraction (not recorded which). Receptors originate from a human donor who was either an allogeneic HSCT recipient or a stem cell or donor lymphocyte infusion donor (not recorded which). It is not recorded whose cells these are; they may come from a transplant donor.

This clonotype was seen more than once but under ten times. The gene calls are TRBV11-1 and TRBJ1-3, with D perhaps TRBD1 (5 bases). Germline V gene data show CDR1 as SGHAT and CDR2 as FQDESV (reference sequence). This CDR3 region has 20 residues. The ends were cut back, 1 base at V and 0 bases at J, with 22 bases in the middle. The CDR3 is CASSLVSSLGLSSSGNTIYF. The DNA of the CDR3 is TGTGCCAGCAGCTTAGTTTCCTCTTTGGGACTGTCGAGCTCTGGAAACACCATATATTTT.

This clonotype was counted ten times or more. The rearrangement links TRBV6-9 to TRBJ1-5, with TRBD1 matching 7 bases. Germline V CDR1 and CDR2: MNHGY, SVAAGI. This CDR3 has 18 amino acids. Losses at the gene ends were 2 bases for V and 6 bases for J; bases not matched to a gene: 16. The CDR3 sequence: CASSYLAGDSKRGQPQHF. CDR3 DNA sequence: TGTGCCAGCAGTTATCTTGCAGGGGACAGCAAGAGGGGTCAGCCCCAGCATTTT.

The chain has TRBV20-1 and TRBJ1-2; TRBD1 agrees at 7 bases. CDR1 and CDR2 (germline): DFQATT, SNEGSKA (reference sequence). This CDR3 is 13 amino acids long. Trimming cost V 6 bases and J 2 bases; bases outside gene matches: 6. Here the CDR3 DNA reads TGCAGTGCCACCGGGACAGAGAACTATGGCTACACCTTC. Translated, it gives CSATGTENYGYTF.

In its sample, this clonotype was seen a few times. V and J are TRBV27 and TRBJ1-6; D is unclear. Between the trimmed V and J ends, which lost 5 bases and 9 bases, there was a span of 17 bases. The CDR3 is 15 amino acids. The germline V gene has CDR1 MNHEY and CDR2 SMNVEV (reference sequence). The chain's CDR3 is CASSPRTPLGSPLHF. For the CDR3, the DNA is TGTGCCAGCAGTCCGCGAACTCCACTAGGTTCACCCCTCCACTTT.

This clonotype was observed a few times. The V call is TRBV27, the J call TRBJ2-2; TRBD1 or TRBD2 may be the D gene (5 bases each). V was trimmed by 5 bases and J by 6 bases, leaving 25 bases between them. CDR3 size: 18 residues. In germline, CDR1 is MNHEY, CDR2 SMNVEV (reference sequence). This CDR3 reads CASSGGRGREIGAGELFF. The CDR3 nucleotides read TGTGCCAGCAGTGGGGGACGGGGAAGGGAAATAGGAGCCGGGGAGCTGTTTTTT.

The genes are TRBV12-3 or TRBV12-4 and TRBJ1-1, with a tentative D call TRBD1 (5 bases). The ends were cut back, 1 base at V and 6 bases at J, with 9 bases in the middle. The CDR3 covers 13 residues. The CDR3 reads CASSLVRVAEAFF. For the CDR3, the DNA is TGTGCCAGCAGTTTAGTCAGGGTAGCTGAAGCTTTCTTT.

The rearrangement links TRBV12-3 or TRBV12-4 to TRBJ2-1; TRBD2 might be the D (5 bases). This CDR3 is 16 amino acids long. The ends were cut back, 3 bases at V and 8 bases at J, with 20 bases in the middle. The CDR3 spells CASSFSLASSNDEQFF. In DNA, the CDR3 is TGTGCCAGCAGTTTTTCCCTTGCTTCTAGCAATGATGAGCAGTTCTTC.

The chain uses TRBV20-1 and TRBJ2-2, with 7 positions matching TRBD1. Germline V lookup: CDR1 DFQATT, CDR2 SNEGSKA (reference sequence). The CDR3 is 13 residues long. V shed 8 bases and J 3 bases; nucleotides not matched to a gene: 6. CDR3 coding DNA: TGCAGTACAACAGGGGAGTACACCGGGGAGCTGTTTTTT. Its protein is CSTTGEYTGELFF.

The V gene is TRBV20-1, the J gene TRBJ2-7; 7 bases are a match to TRBD1. From germline, CDR1 is DFQATT and CDR2 SNEGSKA (reference sequence). The CDR3 extends over 12 amino acids. V gave up 3 bases and J gave up 4 bases; unmatched junction bases: 3. CDR3 nucleotides: TGCAGTGCTAGCGGGACAGTTTACGAGCAGTACTTC. It codes for CSASGTVYEQYF.

V gene TRBV12-3 or TRBV12-4 combines with J gene TRBJ2-1, with D perhaps given as TRBD1 or TRBD2 (5 bases each). V lost 6 bases and J lost 0, with 15 bases in between. There are 16 residues in the CDR3. The CDR3 region has the DNA TGTGCCAGCAGGGGGACCGACTGGAGCTCCTACAATGAGCAGTTCTTC. This codes for CASRGTDWSSYNEQFF.

V is TRBV5-1 and J is TRBJ2-7, with 10 bases lining up with TRBD2. From germline, CDR1 is SGHRS and CDR2 YFSETQ. The CDR3 has 15 residues. With V trimmed by 4 bases and J by 5 bases, 9 bases remained unmatched. The CDR3: CASSTAGTSVDEQYF. Here the CDR3 DNA reads TGCGCCAGCAGCACCGCCGGGACTAGCGTTGACGAGCAGTACTTC.

The chain recombines TRBV10-3 with TRBJ1-2; D ambiguous. There are 13 residues in the CDR3. Germline V gene lookup returns CDR1 ENHRY and CDR2 SYGVKD. V was cut by 4 bases and J by 7 bases, with 13 bases left in between. CDR3 protein: CAISGPTVLGYTF. CDR3 sequence (DNA): TGTGCCATCAGTGGTCCAACCGTCCTTGGCTACACCTTC.

In its sample, this clonotype was seen a few times. The chain carries TRBV20-1 and TRBJ2-7; D may be TRBD1 or TRBD2 (6 bases each). The CDR3 is 15 residues long. Germline lookup yields CDR1 DFQATT and CDR2 SNEGSKA (reference sequence). The V gene lost 3 bases and the J gene lost 3 bases, with 18 bases spanning the gap. CDR3 amino acids: CSASFGGRGGYEQYF. The DNA of the CDR3 is TGCAGTGCTAGCTTTGGGGGGCGCGGTGGCTACGAGCAGTACTTC.

The rearrangement joins TRBV14 to TRBJ1-1; no clear D. The CDR3 contains 15 residues. The germline V and J ends were trimmed by 3 bases and 7 bases, with 18 bases remaining between them. Germline CDR1 is SGHDN and CDR2 is FVKESK. CDR3: CASSHPTGRRSEAFF. In nucleotides, the CDR3 is TGTGCCAGCAGCCACCCCACCGGACGGAGGAGTGAAGCTTTCTTT.

In its sample, this clonotype was seen a few times. The chain employs TRBV6-2 or TRBV6-3 and TRBJ2-7, with a weak D call TRBD1 (6 bases). This CDR3 has 14 residues. Germline-derived CDR1 and CDR2 are MNHEY and SVGEGT. V gave up 2 bases and J gave up 2 bases, with 10 bases separating them. CDR3 amino acids: CASSYRAGAYEQYF. CDR3 bases: TGTGCCAGCAGTTACCGAGCAGGGGCCTACGAGCAGTACTTC.

This clonotype was found many times. This sequence joins TRBV20-1 and TRBJ1-3, with a possible D match to TRBD1 (5 bases). Trimming left V 6 bases short and J 4 bases short, with 16 bases between. Looked up from germline, CDR1 is DFQATT and CDR2 is SNEGSKA (reference sequence). CDR3 size: 14 residues. The CDR3 loop reads CSARGQGSGNTIYF. For the CDR3, the DNA is TGCAGTGCGCGGGGCCAAGGGTCGGGAAACACCATATATTTT.

The sample holds many counts of this clonotype. The chain employs TRBV9 and TRBJ2-1, with TRBD2 identical over 10 bases. Germline V gene sequence: CDR1 SGDLS, CDR2 YYNGEE. The trim removed 0 bases at V and 8 bases at J, leaving 5 bases unmatched. The CDR3 totals 15 residues. CDR3 nucleotides: TGTGCCAGCAGCGTAGGAGGGCTAGCGGGGGATGAGCAGTTCTTC. Protein: CASSVGGLAGDEQFF.

This clonotype was observed at least ten times. For the CDR3, the DNA is TGTGCCAGCAGCCCCCAGGACAGGGGGGACTATGGCTACACCTTC. Residues: CASSPQDRGDYGYTF. The V and J genes are TRBV4-2 and TRBJ1-2, with 10 bases aligning to TRBD1. The CDR3 runs 15 residues. Trimming cost V 4 bases and J 3 bases; bases outside gene matches: 5. CDR1 and CDR2 (germline): LGHNA, YNFKEQ.

This clonotype showed up just a few times. V gene TRBV5-1 combines with J gene TRBJ2-3, with 7 bases lining up with TRBD1. CDR1 and CDR2 (germline): SGHRS, YFSETQ. This CDR3 region has 13 residues. V was clipped by 6 bases and J by 2 bases; unmatched bases: 3. The CDR3 loop is CASMTGSTDTQYF. The CDR3, as DNA: TGCGCCAGCATGACAGGGTCCACAGATACGCAGTATTTT.

This clonotype was observed a handful of times. J is TRBJ2-7 and V is TRBV7-9; D gene uncertain. The CDR3 consists of 15 residues. Germline loops: CDR1 SEHNR, CDR2 FQNEAQ (reference sequence). Trimming shortened V by 5 bases and J by 4 bases, and 18 bases separated the two germline ends. The CDR3, as DNA: TGTGCCAGCAGCCACCAGGACGGCCGTGGGTACGAGCAGTACTTC. Translation gives CASSHQDGRGYEQYF.

A few counts support this clonotype. The V call is TRBV4-2, the J call TRBJ1-4; D ambiguous. V was cut by 0 bases and J by 7 bases, with 21 bases left in between. Looked up from germline, CDR1 is LGHNA and CDR2 is YNFKEQ. The CDR3 sequence is 18 residues long. CDR3 sequence reads: CASSQDRPKGGSSEKLFF. CDR3 bases: TGTGCCAGCAGCCAAGATAGGCCTAAGGGAGGGTCCTCTGAAAAACTGTTTTTT.

This clonotype was counted only a few times. V is TRBV11-1 and J is TRBJ2-2; possible D gene TRBD2, 5 bases. V lost 5 bases and J lost 3, with 22 bases in between. CDR1 is SGHAT, CDR2 FQDESV, per germline (reference sequence). The CDR3 has 18 residues. CDR3 DNA: TGTGCCAGCAGCATGTACCGTTCGGGATCAAATTACACCGGGGAGCTGTTTTTT. Protein: CASSMYRSGSNYTGELFF.

J is TRBJ2-1 and V is TRBV5-5; TRBD2 matches at 7 bases. CDR1 SGHKS and CDR2 YYEKEE come from the germline V gene (reference sequence). The CDR3 contains 15 residues. The V and J ends lost 2 bases and 9 bases, in that order; junction bases with no gene match: 11. The CDR3 nucleotides are TGTGCCAGCAGCTTTTCCCATCGGGGGGATCTTGAGCAGTTCTTC. Amino acid sequence: CASSFSHRGDLEQFF.

This clonotype was seen ten or more times. The junction and the germline gene differ at one end; a read error may be behind it. V gene TRBV5-1 combines with J gene TRBJ2-7; 15 bases match TRBD2. CDR1 is SGHRS, CDR2 YFSETQ, per germline. This CDR3 region has 15 residues. CDR3 in amino acids: CASSLGTSGRYEQYF. The CDR3 DNA follows: TGTGCCAGCAGCTTAGGGACTAGCGGGAGGTACGAGCAGTACTTC.

This clonotype has a handful of counts. This chain connects TRBV24-1 to TRBJ2-3; D is tentatively TRBD1 or TRBD2 (5 bases each). Deletions cut 4 bases from V and 2 bases from J, with 12 bases between. The CDR3 runs 15 residues. Germline lookup yields CDR1 KGHDR and CDR2 SFDVKD. In nucleotides, the CDR3 is TGTGCCACCAGTGACCCGGGACGAAACACAGATACGCAGTATTTT. It translates to CATSDPGRNTDTQYF.

This clonotype was detected many times. The V gene is TRBV4-2, the J gene TRBJ2-7; no firm D call. CDR1 and CDR2 (germline): LGHNA, YNFKEQ. Trimming removed 0 bases from V and 4 bases from J, with 7 bases in between. This CDR3 region has 13 residues. The CDR3 loop reads CASSQDERYEQYF. The CDR3 bases are TGTGCCAGCAGCCAAGATGAGAGGTACGAGCAGTACTTC.

The genes are TRBV7-6 and TRBJ2-4; 12 positions match TRBD1. This CDR3 is built from 15 residues. Looked up from germline, CDR1 is SGHVS and CDR2 is FNYEAQ. Trimming took 4 bases from V and 8 from J; bases not matched to a gene: 6. CDR3 nucleotides: TGTGCCAGCAGCTCCGGGACAGGGGGCTTCGACATTCAGTACTTC. This translates into CASSSGTGGFDIQYF.

At least ten counts were recorded for this clonotype. The chain links TRBV24-1 to TRBJ2-3; D remains ambiguous. The V end was cut by 3 bases, the J end by 2 bases, with 5 bases between. The germline V gene has CDR1 KGHDR and CDR2 SFDVKD. The CDR3 has 13 residues. As DNA, the CDR3 is TGTGCCACCAGTGATCCCCCCACAGATACGCAGTATTTT. Amino acids: CATSDPPTDTQYF.

The chain employs TRBV25-1 and TRBJ2-3; D uncertain. Germline CDR1 is MGHDK and CDR2 is SYGVNS. Trimming pared 1 base from V and 6 bases from J, leaving 8 bases between. The CDR3 sequence is 13 residues long. Here the CDR3 reads CASSELDGDTQYF. The CDR3 region has the DNA TGTGCCAGCAGTGAATTGGATGGGGATACGCAGTATTTT.

The rearrangement links TRBV5-1 to TRBJ2-1; unclear D gene. V was shortened by 4 bases and J by 8 bases, with 16 bases between the two germline ends. This CDR3 has 14 residues. Germline CDR1 is SGHRS and CDR2 is YFSETQ. CDR3 coding DNA: TGCGCCAGCAGCCTGACTTACCCGGGCGATGAGCAGTTCTTC. It translates to CASSLTYPGDEQFF.